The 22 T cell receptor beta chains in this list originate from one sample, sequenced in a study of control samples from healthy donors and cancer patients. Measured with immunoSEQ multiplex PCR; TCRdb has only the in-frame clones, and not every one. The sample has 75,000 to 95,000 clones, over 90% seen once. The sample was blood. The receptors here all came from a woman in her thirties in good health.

The CDR3 sequence is CASSGTAPGKSSGANVLTF. CDR3 DNA sequence: TGTGCCAGCAGCGGGACAGCCCCGGGCAAAAGCTCTGGGGCCAACGTCCTGACTTTC. V gene TRBV27 combines with J gene TRBJ2-6, with 7 bases lining up with TRBD1. The germline CDR1 and CDR2 sequences are MNHEY and SMNVEV (reference sequence). The CDR3 is made up of 19 amino acids. With 6 bases clipped from V and 0 bases from J, the junction kept 14 bases outside the gene matches.

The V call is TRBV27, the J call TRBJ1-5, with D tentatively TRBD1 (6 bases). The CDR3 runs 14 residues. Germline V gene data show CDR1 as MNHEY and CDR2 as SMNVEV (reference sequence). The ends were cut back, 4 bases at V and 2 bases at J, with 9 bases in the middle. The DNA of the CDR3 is TGTGCCAGCAGTTACAGGGTGGGCAATCAGCCCCAGCATTTT. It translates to CASSYRVGNQPQHF.

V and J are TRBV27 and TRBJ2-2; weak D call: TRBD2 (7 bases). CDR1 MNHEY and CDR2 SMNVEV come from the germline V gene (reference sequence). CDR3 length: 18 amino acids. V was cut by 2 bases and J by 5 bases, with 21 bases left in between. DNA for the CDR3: TGTGCCAGCAGTTTAGGTACCTTGGGGGGGGCGAGGACCGGGGAGCTGTTTTTT. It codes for CASSLGTLGGARTGELFF.

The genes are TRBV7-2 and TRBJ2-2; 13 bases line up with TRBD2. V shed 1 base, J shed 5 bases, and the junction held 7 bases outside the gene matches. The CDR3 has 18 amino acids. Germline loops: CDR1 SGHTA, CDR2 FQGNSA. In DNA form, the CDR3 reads TGTGCCAGCAGCTTAGAAGGGACTAGCGGGGCCGGTACCGGGGAGCTGTTTTTT. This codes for CASSLEGTSGAGTGELFF. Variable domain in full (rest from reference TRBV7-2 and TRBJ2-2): GAGVSQSPSNKVTEKGKDVELRCDPISGHTALYWYRQSLGQGLEFLIYFQGNSAPDKSGLPSDRFSAERTGGSVSTLTIQRTQQEDSAVYLCASSLEGTSGAGTGELFFGEGSRLTVL.

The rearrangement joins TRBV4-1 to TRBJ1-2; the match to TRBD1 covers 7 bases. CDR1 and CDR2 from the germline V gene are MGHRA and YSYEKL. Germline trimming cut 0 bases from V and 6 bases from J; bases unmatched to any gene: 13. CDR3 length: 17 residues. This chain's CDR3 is CASSQDPTDREANGYTF. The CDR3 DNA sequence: TGCGCCAGCAGCCAAGATCCCACCGACAGGGAAGCCAATGGCTACACCTTC.

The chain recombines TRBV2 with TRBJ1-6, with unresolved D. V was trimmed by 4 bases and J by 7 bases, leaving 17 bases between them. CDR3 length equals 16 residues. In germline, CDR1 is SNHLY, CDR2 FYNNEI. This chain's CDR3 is CASSVEDGRRNSPLHF. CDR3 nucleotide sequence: TGTGCCAGCAGTGTTGAGGACGGCAGGAGGAATTCACCCCTCCACTTT. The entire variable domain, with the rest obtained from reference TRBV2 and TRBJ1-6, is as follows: EPEVTQTPSHQVTQMGQEVILRCVPISNHLYFYWYRQILGQKVEFLVSFYNNEISEKSEIFDDQFSVERPDGSNFTLKIRSTKLEDSAMYFCASSVEDGRRNSPLHFGNGTRLTVT.

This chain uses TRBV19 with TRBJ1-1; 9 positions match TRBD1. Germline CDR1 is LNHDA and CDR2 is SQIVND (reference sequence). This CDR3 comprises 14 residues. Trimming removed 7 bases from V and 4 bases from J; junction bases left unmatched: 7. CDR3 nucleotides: TGTGCCAGTACCGGACAGGGGATAATCACTGAAGCTTTCTTT. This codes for CASTGQGIITEAFF.

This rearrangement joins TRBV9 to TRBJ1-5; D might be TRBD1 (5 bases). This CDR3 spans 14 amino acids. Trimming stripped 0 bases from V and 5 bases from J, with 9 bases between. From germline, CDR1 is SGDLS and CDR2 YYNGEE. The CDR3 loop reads CASSVVDNDQPQHF. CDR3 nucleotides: TGTGCCAGCAGCGTAGTGGACAACGATCAGCCCCAGCATTTT.

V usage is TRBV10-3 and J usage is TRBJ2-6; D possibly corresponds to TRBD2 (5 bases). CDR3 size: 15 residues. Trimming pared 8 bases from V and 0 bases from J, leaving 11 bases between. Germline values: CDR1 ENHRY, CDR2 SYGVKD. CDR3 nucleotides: TGTGCCATCCTCGGACTCAACTCTGGGGCCAACGTCCTGACTTTC. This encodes CAILGLNSGANVLTF.

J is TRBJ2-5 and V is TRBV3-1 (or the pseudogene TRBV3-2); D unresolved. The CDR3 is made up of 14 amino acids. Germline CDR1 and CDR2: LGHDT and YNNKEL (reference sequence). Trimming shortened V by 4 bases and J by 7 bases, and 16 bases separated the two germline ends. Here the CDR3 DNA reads TGTGCCAGCAGCCCCGGCGCCAGGTTGGGGACCCAGTACTTC. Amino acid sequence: CASSPGARLGTQYF.

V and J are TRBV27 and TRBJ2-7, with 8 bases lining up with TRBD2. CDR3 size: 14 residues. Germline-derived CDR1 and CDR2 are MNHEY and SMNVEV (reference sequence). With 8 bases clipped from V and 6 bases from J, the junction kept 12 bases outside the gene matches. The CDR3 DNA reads TGTGCCAGCGGTTCCCCGAGACTAGCGCGCGAGCAGTACTTC. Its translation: CASGSPRLAREQYF.

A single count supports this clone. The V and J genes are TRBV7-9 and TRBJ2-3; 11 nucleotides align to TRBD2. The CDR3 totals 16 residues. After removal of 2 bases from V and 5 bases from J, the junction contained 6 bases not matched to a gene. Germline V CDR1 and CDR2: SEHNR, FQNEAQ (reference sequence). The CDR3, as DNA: TGTGCCAGCAGCTTACTAGCGGGGGGACATAGAGATACGCAGTATTTT. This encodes CASSLLAGGHRDTQYF.

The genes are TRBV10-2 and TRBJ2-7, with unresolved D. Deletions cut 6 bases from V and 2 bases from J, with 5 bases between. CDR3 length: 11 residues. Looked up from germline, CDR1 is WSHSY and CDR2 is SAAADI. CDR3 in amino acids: CASSTAYEQYF. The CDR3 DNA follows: TGCGCCAGCAGCACAGCCTACGAGCAGTACTTC.

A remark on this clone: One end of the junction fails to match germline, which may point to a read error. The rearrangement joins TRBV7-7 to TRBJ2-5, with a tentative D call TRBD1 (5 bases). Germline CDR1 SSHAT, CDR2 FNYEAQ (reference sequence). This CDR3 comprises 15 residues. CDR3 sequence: CASSPMQGPQETQYF. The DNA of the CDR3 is TGTGCTAGCAGCCCTATGCAGGGTCCTCAAGAGACCCAGTACTTC.

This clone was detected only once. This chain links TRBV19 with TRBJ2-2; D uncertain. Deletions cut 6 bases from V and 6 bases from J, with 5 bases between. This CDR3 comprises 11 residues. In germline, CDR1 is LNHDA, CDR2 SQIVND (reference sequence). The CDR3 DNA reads TGTGCCAGTAGCGTCGCCGGGGAGCTGTTTTTT. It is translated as CASSVAGELFF.

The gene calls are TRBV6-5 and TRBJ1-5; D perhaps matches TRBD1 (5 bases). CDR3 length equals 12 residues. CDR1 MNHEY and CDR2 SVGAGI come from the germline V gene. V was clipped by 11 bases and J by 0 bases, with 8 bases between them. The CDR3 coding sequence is TGTGCCGGGGGACTTAGCAATCAGCCCCAGCATTTT. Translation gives CAGGLSNQPQHF.

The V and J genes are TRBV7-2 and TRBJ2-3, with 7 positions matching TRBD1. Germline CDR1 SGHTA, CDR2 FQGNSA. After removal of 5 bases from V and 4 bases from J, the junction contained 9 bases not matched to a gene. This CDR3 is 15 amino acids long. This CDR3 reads CASSPQTGWADTQYF. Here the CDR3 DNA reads TGTGCCAGCAGCCCTCAGACAGGGTGGGCAGATACGCAGTATTTT.

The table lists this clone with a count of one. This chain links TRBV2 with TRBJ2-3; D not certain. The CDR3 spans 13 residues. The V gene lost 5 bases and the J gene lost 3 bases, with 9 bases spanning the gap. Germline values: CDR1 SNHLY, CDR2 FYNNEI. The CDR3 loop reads CASSQEATDTQYF. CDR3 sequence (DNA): TGTGCCAGCAGTCAAGAAGCGACAGATACGCAGTATTTT.

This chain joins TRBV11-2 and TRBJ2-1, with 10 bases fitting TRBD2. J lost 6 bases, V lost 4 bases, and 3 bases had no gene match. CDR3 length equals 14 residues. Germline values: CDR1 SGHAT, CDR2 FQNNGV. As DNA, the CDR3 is TGTGCCAGCAGCTCCGGGACTAGCGTCAATGAGCAGTTCTTC. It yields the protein CASSSGTSVNEQFF.

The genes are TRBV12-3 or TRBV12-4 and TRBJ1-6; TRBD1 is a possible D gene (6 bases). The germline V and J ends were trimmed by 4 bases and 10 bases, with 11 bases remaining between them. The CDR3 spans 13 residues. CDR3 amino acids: CASSSQDRSPLHF. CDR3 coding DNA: TGTGCCAGCAGTTCTCAGGACAGATCACCCCTCCACTTT.

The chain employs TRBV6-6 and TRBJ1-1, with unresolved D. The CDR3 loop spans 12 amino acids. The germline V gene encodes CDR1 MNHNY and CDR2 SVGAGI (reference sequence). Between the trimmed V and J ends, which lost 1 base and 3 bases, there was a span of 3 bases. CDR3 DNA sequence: TGTGCCAGCAGTTACTGGGACACTGAAGCTTTCTTT. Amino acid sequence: CASSYWDTEAFF.

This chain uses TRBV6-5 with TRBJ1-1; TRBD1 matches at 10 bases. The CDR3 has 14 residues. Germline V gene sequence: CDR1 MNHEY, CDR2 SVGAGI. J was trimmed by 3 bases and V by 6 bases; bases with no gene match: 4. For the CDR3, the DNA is TGTGCCAGCAGGGGACAGGGGCGAGACACTGAAGCTTTCTTT. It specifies CASRGQGRDTEAFF.